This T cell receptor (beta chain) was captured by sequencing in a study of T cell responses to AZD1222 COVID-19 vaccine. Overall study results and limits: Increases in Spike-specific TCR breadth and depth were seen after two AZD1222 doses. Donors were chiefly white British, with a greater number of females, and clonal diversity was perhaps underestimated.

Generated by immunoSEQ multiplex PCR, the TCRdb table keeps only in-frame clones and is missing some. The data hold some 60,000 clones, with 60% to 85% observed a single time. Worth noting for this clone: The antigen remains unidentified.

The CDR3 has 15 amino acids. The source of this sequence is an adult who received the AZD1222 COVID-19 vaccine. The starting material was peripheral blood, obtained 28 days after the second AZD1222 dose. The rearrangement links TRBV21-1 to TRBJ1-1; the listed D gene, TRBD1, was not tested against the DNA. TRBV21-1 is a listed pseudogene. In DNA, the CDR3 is TGTGCCAGCAATACTGACAGGGGGCGCGACACTGAAGCTTTCTTT. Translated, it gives CASNTDRGRDTEAFF.